This T cell receptor (beta chain) was identified during a study of T cell responses to AZD1222 COVID-19 vaccine. On this clone: The antigen is not known.

Repertoires were generated with immunoSEQ multiplex PCR, while TCRdb's copy carries only in-frame clones and drops some. There are roughly 160,000 clones in the sample; over 80% occur only once, and 1.5% to 2% lies in the top ten. The CDR3 is 15 residues long. Germline-derived CDR1 and CDR2 are MDHEN and SYDVKM. The V segment lost 3 bases and the J segment 1 base; nucleotides outside the gene matches: 3. Study-level points and caveats: Donors were chiefly white British, with a greater number of females, and clonal diversity was perhaps underestimated. No day 14 peak samples; only post-peak repertoires were characterized. Reportedly, close to half of spike-specific TCRs are directed against unmutated variant regions.

The source is an adult in good health. The genes are TRBV28 and TRBJ2-5; 9 bases agree with TRBD1. The sample here was peripheral blood, taken on day 0 of AZD1222 vaccination. CDR3 in DNA: TGTGCCAGCAGTTTGGACAGGGGTTTCCAAGAGACCCAGTACTTC. Translating gives CASSLDRGFQETQYF. Supplemented by reference TRBV28 and TRBJ2-5, the full variable domain reads DVKVTQSSRYLVKRTGEKVFLECVQDMDHENMFWYRQDPGLGLRLIYFSYDVKMKEKGDIPEGYSVSREKKERFSLILESASTNQTSMYLCASSLDRGFQETQYFGPGTRLLVL.